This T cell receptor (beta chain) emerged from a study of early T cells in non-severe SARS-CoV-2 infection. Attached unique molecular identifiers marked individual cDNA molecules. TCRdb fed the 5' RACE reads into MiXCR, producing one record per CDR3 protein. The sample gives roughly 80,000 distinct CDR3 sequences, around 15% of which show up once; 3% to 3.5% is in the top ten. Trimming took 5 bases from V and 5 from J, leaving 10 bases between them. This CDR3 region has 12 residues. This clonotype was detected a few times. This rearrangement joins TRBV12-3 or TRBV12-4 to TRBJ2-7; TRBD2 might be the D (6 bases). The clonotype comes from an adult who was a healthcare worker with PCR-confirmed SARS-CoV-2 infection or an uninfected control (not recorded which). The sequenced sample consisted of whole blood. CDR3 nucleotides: TGTGCCAGCAGTGTTCGACTAGACGAGCAGTACTTC. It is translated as CASSVRLDEQYF.